The 20 T cell receptor beta chains reported below all come from one sample, sequenced in a study of cytomegalovirus exposure and HLA in healthy donors. PCR was performed using 60 Vbeta and 13 Jbeta primers. Assay used: immunoSEQ multiplex PCR; TCRdb lists only in-frame clones, some missing. The table records around 230,000 clones, 75% to 80% of them present only once. Sequences were obtained from PBMCs. The receptor source for this set is a male donor in good health and CMV-seronegative.

This chain links TRBV27 with TRBJ1-5; D call uncertain. Germline lookup yields CDR1 MNHEY and CDR2 SMNVEV (reference sequence). Between the trimmed V and J ends, which lost 3 bases and 0 bases, there was a span of 12 bases. The CDR3 contains 16 residues. In DNA, the CDR3 is TGTGCCAGCAGTTTGGAAATTGAGGGTAGCAATCAGCCCCAGCATTTT. Its translation is CASSLEIEGSNQPQHF.

The chain is built from TRBV6-1 and TRBJ1-2, with D possibly being TRBD1 (5 bases). This CDR3 is built from 15 residues. V was pared by 7 bases and J by 5 bases, with 20 bases between. The germline gives CDR1 MNHNS, CDR2 SASEGT. CDR3 region: CASTHPPSGAYGYTF. The CDR3 nucleotides are TGTGCCAGCACCCATCCCCCCTCTGGGGCGTATGGCTACACCTTC.

Notes on this clone: An end of the junction does not agree with germline; a read error may underlie this. The chain combines TRBV7-9 with TRBJ2-2; the D is unclear. The CDR3 consists of 14 residues. Per germline, CDR1 SEHNR and CDR2 FQNEAQ (reference sequence). CDR3 in DNA: TGTTCCAGCAGCTACGGATCGGGTTCCGGGGAGCTGTTTTTT. Its protein product is CSSSYGSGSGELFF.

The V call is TRBV2, the J call TRBJ1-5; 8 bases agree with TRBD1. The CDR3 runs to 12 residues. The junction had 1 base not matched to a gene; V was cut back by 6 bases and J by 6 bases. CDR1 is SNHLY, CDR2 FYNNEI, per germline. CDR3 amino acids: CASRQGGQPQHF. The CDR3 DNA sequence: TGTGCCAGCAGACAGGGGGGTCAGCCCCAGCATTTT.

This chain joins TRBV5-8 and TRBJ1-1; no reliable D call. Trimming removed 3 bases from V and 3 bases from J, with 9 bases in between. The CDR3 is 13 residues long. CDR1 and CDR2 (germline): SGHTS, YDEGEE. For the CDR3, the DNA is TGTGCCAGCAGCTATGGTCGAGACACTGAAGCTTTCTTT. Amino acid sequence: CASSYGRDTEAFF.

V is TRBV6-4 and J is TRBJ2-2; D is perhaps TRBD1 (6 bases). CDR3 length equals 13 residues. Germline V CDR1 and CDR2: MRHNA, SNTAGT. V dropped 8 bases and J dropped 7 bases, with 14 bases sitting between them. CDR3 in DNA: TGTGCCAGCGGCAGCCAGGGGAACGGGGAGCTGTTTTTT. Its translation: CASGSQGNGELFF.

This sequence joins TRBV6-5 and TRBJ1-2; TRBD1 aligns across 7 bases. The CDR3 length is 13 residues. CDR1 and CDR2 (germline): MNHEY, SVGAGI. The V gene end was trimmed by 6 bases and the J gene end by 2 bases; junction bases not matched to a gene: 3. CDR3 nucleotides: TGTGCCAGCAGCAGGGGGAGCAACTATGGCTACACCTTC. Translation: CASSRGSNYGYTF.

As for this clone: The sample holds other DNA sequences that translate to the same CDR3. The J gene is TRBJ2-7, the V gene TRBV27, with 10 bases matching TRBD1. Germline CDR1 MNHEY, CDR2 SMNVEV (reference sequence). V dropped 2 bases and J dropped 3; count of bases not matched to a gene: 1. The length of the CDR3 is 14 residues. In nucleotides, the CDR3 is TGTGCCAGCAGTTTAAGGGACAGGGGCTACGAGCAGTACTTC. Translated: CASSLRDRGYEQYF.

As regards this clone: Other DNA sequences from this sample encode an identical CDR3 as well. This chain joins TRBV5-1 and TRBJ1-1, with D maybe TRBD1 (5 bases). CDR1 SGHRS and CDR2 YFSETQ come from the germline V gene. The CDR3 is 12 amino acids. The ends were cut back, 2 bases at V and 5 bases at J, with 7 bases in the middle. This CDR3 is CASSFGGTEAFF. The CDR3 coding sequence is TGCGCCAGCAGCTTTGGGGGGACTGAAGCTTTCTTT.

V gene TRBV4-2 combines with J gene TRBJ2-7; a possible D gene is TRBD1 (8 bases). Between the trimmed V and J ends, which lost 5 bases and 4 bases, there was a span of 15 bases. The CDR3 has 14 amino acids. CDR1 LGHNA and CDR2 YNFKEQ come from the germline V gene. The chain's CDR3 is CASSVQGGGYEQYF. CDR3 coding DNA: TGTGCCAGCAGCGTACAGGGGGGGGGATACGAGCAGTACTTC.

This clone was detected a few times. The chain recombines TRBV7-9 with TRBJ1-6; D gene ambiguous. This CDR3 region has 13 residues. CDR1 is SEHNR, CDR2 FQNEAQ, per germline (reference sequence). The V gene lost 4 bases and the J gene lost 8 bases, with 9 bases spanning the gap. The CDR3: CASSSMADSPLHF. In DNA form, the CDR3 reads TGTGCCAGCAGCTCAATGGCGGATTCACCCCTCCACTTT.

V usage is TRBV6-1 and J usage is TRBJ1-5; 7 positions agree with TRBD1. Per germline, CDR1 MNHNS and CDR2 SASEGT. The CDR3 consists of 15 residues. After removal of 6 bases from V and 1 base from J, the junction contained 6 bases not matched to a gene. The CDR3 here is CASSDRVGSNQPQHF. CDR3 in DNA: TGTGCCAGCAGCGACAGGGTAGGGAGCAATCAGCCCCAGCATTTT.

This chain links TRBV6-1 with TRBJ2-2, with D perhaps TRBD1 (5 bases). CDR1 and CDR2 (germline): MNHNS, SASEGT. CDR3 length: 15 residues. With 3 bases removed from V and 3 bases from J, the gap between germline ends came to 11 bases. The CDR3 bases are TGTGCCAGCAGTGAGATCAGGGTAGACACCGGGGAGCTGTTTTTT. Translating gives CASSEIRVDTGELFF.

The V gene is TRBV5-4, the J gene TRBJ2-1, with D hard to call. Germline values: CDR1 SGHNT, CDR2 YYREEE (reference sequence). The CDR3 consists of 12 residues. Between the trimmed V and J ends, which lost 2 bases and 10 bases, there was a span of 10 bases. CDR3 nucleotides: TGTGCCAGCAGCTTCCCAACCGGGGAGCAGTTCTTC. This gives the protein CASSFPTGEQFF.

V gene TRBV27 combines with J gene TRBJ1-1, with TRBD1 identical over 10 bases. The CDR3 contains 15 residues. The V segment lost 4 bases and the J segment 8 bases; nucleotides outside the gene matches: 10. Per the germline V gene, CDR1 is MNHEY and CDR2 is SMNVEV (reference sequence). CDR3 DNA: TGTGCCAGCAGTTCCTTCCGGGACAGGGGTAGAGAAGCTTTCTTT. This codes for CASSSFRDRGREAFF.

Regarding this clone: The junction does not match germline at one end; this may be a read error. V gene TRBV7-3 combines with J gene TRBJ2-3; TRBD2 agrees at 7 bases. Germline lookup yields CDR1 SGHTA and CDR2 FQGTGA. The length of the CDR3 is 13 residues. The CDR3 is CASSKTSTDTQYF. In nucleotides, the CDR3 is TGTGCCAGCAGCAAGACTAGCACCGATACGCAGTATTTT.

The chain is built from TRBV28 and TRBJ1-1, with D tentatively TRBD1 (5 bases). The length of the CDR3 is 17 residues. The germline gives CDR1 MDHEN, CDR2 SYDVKM. V gave up 6 bases and J gave up 4 bases, with 24 bases separating them. CDR3 protein: CASSSLTLGSGGTEAFF. The CDR3 DNA is TGTGCCAGCAGCTCCCTCACCTTGGGATCGGGGGGCACTGAAGCTTTCTTT.

This clone was picked up a small number of times. The chain combines TRBV7-8 with TRBJ2-7; no firm D call. The CDR3 has 15 residues. V lost 1 base and J lost 4, with 14 bases in between. The germline V gene encodes CDR1 SGHVS and CDR2 FQNEAQ. CDR3 in amino acids: CASSLGAVTAYEQYF. In DNA form, the CDR3 reads TGTGCCAGCAGCTTAGGTGCCGTAACTGCTTACGAGCAGTACTTC.

The rearrangement joins TRBV30 to TRBJ2-2; 9 bases align to TRBD2. Losses at the gene ends were 3 bases for V and 8 bases for J; bases not matched to a gene: 4. The germline V gene encodes CDR1 GTSNPN and CDR2 SVGIG (reference sequence). CDR3 length: 13 residues. The CDR3 DNA sequence: TGTGCCTGGAGACTAGCGGGCCTTGGGGAGCTGTTTTTT. It is translated as CAWRLAGLGELFF.

The CDR3 sequence: CASSLGGGSGANVLTF. Written as DNA, the CDR3 is TGCGCCAGCAGCTTAGGGGGGGGGTCTGGGGCCAACGTCCTGACTTTC. The gene calls are TRBV4-3 and TRBJ2-6; D is possibly TRBD2 (7 bases). Trimming stripped 5 bases from V and 1 base from J, with 12 bases between. Germline V gene data show CDR1 as LGHNA and CDR2 as YSLEER. The CDR3 extends over 16 amino acids.